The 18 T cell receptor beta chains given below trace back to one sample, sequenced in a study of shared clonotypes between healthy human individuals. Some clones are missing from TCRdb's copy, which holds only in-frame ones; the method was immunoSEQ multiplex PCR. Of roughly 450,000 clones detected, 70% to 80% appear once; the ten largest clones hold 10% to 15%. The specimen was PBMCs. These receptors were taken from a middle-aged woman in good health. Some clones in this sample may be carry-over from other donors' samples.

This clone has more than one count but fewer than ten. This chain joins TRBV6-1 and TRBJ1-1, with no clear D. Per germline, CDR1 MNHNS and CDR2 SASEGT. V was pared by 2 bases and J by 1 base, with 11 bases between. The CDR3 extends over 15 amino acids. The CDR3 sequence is CASSEYSARNTEAFF. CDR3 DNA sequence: TGTGCCAGCAGTGAATATTCAGCGAGGAACACTGAAGCTTTCTTT.

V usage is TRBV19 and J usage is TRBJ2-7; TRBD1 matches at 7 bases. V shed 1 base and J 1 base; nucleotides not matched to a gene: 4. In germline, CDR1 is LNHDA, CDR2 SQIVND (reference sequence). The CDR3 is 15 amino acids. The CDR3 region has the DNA TGTGCCAGTAGTATAGGTCGGGACAGTTCCTACGAGCAGTACTTC. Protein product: CASSIGRDSSYEQYF.

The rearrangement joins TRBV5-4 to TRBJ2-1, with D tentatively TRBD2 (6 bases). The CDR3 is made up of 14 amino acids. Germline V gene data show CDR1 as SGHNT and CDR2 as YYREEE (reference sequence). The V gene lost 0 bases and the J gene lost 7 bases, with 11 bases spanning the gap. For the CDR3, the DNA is TGTGCCAGCAGCTTGGACGGGACTCTAAATGAGCAGTTCTTC. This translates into CASSLDGTLNEQFF.

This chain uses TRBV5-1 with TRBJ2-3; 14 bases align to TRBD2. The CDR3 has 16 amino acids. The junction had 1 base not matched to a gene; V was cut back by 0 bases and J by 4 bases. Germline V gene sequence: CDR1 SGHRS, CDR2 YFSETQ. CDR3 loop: CASSLGTSGRPDTQYF. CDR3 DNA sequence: TGCGCCAGCAGCTTGGGGACTAGCGGGAGGCCAGATACGCAGTATTTT.

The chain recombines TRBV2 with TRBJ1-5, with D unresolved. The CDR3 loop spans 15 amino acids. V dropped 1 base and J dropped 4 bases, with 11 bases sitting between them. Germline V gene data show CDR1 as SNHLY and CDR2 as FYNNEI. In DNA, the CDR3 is TGTGCCAGCAGTGAAGTGGGTAAGCAAAATCAGCCCCAGCATTTT. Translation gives CASSEVGKQNQPQHF.

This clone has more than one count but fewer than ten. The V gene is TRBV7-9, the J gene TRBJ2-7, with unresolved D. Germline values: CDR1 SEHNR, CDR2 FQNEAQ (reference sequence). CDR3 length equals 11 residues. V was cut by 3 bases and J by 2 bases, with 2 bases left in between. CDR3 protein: CASSFTYEQYF. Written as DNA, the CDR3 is TGTGCCAGCAGCTTCACCTACGAGCAGTACTTC.

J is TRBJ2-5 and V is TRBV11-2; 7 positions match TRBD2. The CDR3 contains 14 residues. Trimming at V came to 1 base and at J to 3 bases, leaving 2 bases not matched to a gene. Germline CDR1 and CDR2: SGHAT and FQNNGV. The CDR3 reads CASSLAGGKETQYF. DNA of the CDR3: TGTGCCAGCAGCTTAGCGGGGGGAAAAGAGACCCAGTACTTC.

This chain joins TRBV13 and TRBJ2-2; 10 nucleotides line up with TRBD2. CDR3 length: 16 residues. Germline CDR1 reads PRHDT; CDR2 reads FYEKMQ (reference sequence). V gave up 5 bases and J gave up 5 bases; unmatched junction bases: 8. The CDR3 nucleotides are TGTGCCAGCAGCCTCGGGAGAGCGGGAGGGACCGGGGAGCTGTTTTTT. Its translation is CASSLGRAGGTGELFF. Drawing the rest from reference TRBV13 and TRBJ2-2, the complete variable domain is AAGVIQSPRHLIKEKRETATLKCYPIPRHDTVYWYQQGPGQDPQFLISFYEKMQSDKGSIPDRFSAQQFSDYHSELNMSSLELGDSALYFCASSLGRAGGTGELFFGEGSRLTVL.

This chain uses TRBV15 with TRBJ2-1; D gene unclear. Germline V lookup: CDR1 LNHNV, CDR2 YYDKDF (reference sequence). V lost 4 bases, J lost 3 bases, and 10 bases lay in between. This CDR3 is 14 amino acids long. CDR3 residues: CATSIADRYNEQFF. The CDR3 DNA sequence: TGTGCCACCAGCATCGCGGACCGCTACAATGAGCAGTTCTTC.

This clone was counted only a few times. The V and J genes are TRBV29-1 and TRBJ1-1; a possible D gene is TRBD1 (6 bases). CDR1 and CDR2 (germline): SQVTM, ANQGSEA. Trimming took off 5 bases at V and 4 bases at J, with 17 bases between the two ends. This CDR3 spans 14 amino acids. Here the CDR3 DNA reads TGCAGCGTTAGCGCAGGGGAGGTGACCACTGAAGCTTTCTTT. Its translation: CSVSAGEVTTEAFF. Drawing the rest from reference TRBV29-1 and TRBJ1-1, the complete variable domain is SAVISQKPSRDICQRGTSLTIQCQVDSQVTMMFWYRQQPGQSLTLIATANQGSEATYESGFVIDKFPISRPNLTFSTLTVSNMSPEDSSIYLCSVSAGEVTTEAFFGQGTRLTVV.

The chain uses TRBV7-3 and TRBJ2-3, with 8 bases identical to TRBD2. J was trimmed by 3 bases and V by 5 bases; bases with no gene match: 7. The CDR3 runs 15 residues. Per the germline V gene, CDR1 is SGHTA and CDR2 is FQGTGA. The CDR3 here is CASSLSGGPTDTQYF. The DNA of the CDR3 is TGTGCCAGCAGCCTAAGCGGGGGTCCGACAGATACGCAGTATTTT.

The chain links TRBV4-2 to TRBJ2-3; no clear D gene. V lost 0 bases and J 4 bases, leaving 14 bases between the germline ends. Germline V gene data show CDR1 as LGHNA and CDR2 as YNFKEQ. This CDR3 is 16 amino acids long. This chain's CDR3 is CASSQDYNVMADTQYF. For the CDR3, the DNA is TGTGCCAGCAGCCAAGATTATAACGTGATGGCAGATACGCAGTATTTT.

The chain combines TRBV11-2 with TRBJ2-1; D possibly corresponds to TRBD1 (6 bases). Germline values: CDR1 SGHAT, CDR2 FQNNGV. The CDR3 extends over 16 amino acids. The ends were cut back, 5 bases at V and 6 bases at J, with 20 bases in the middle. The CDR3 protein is CASSQPPLTGTNEQFF. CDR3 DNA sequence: TGTGCCAGCAGCCAACCTCCCCTTACAGGGACCAATGAGCAGTTCTTC.

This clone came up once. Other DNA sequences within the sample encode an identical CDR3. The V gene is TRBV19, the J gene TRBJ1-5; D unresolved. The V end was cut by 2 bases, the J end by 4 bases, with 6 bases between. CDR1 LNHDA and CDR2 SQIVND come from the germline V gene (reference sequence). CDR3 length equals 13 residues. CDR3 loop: CASSIQSNQPQHF. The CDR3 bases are TGTGCCAGTAGTATACAGTCTAATCAGCCCCAGCATTTT.

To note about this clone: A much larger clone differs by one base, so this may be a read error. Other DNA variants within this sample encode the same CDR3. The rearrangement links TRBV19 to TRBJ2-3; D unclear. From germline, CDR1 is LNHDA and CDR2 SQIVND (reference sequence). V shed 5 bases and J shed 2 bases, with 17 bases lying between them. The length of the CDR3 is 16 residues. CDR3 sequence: CASSGRPDLPTDTQYF. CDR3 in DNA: TGTGCCAGTAGTGGAAGGCCCGACTTACCCACAGATACGCAGTATTTT.

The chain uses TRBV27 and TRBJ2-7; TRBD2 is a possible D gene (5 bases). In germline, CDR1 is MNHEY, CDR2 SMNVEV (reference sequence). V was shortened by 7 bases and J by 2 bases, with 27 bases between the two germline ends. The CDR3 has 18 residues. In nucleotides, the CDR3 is TGTGCCAGCAAGTCATCTCCTCACCTACCTACGGGGACCTACGAGCAGTACTTC. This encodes CASKSSPHLPTGTYEQYF.

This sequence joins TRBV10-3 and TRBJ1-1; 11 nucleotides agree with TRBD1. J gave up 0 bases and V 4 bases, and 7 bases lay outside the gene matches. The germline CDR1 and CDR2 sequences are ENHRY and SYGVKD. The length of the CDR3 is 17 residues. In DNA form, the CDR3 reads TGTGCCATCAGTGGGAGGGGGACAGGGGGGTTGAACACTGAAGCTTTCTTT. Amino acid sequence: CAISGRGTGGLNTEAFF.

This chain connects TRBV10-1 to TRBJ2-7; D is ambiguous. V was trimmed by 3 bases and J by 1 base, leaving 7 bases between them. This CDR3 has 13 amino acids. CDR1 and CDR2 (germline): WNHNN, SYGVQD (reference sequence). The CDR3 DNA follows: TGCGCCAGCAGTGAATCGGTTTCCTACGAGCAGTACTTC. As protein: CASSESVSYEQYF.